This T cell receptor beta chain was sequenced for a study of blood T cell repertoires in COVID-19. Study details: T cells, B-cell-depleted T cells, or PBMCs provided the cDNA or gDNA that served as material.

In regard to this clone: Within the sample, other DNA sequences also encode this same CDR3.

Clones were sequenced by immunoSEQ multiplex PCR, and TCRdb holds only the in-frame ones, with some missing. In the table there are about 260,000 clones, 80% to 85% of which are singletons. The germline V gene encodes CDR1 MDHEN and CDR2 SYDVKM. The CDR3 spans 13 residues. Trimming stripped 2 bases from V and 3 bases from J, with 6 bases between. Sequencing was carried out using peripheral blood. This chain links TRBV28 with TRBJ2-3; a possible D gene is TRBD1 (5 bases). This sequence was found in a man aged 55 to 70 with acute or convalescent COVID-19. The CDR3 here is CASSLQGTDTQYF. The CDR3 nucleotides are TGTGCCAGCAGTTTACAGGGAACAGATACGCAGTATTTT.